Following are 21 T cell receptor beta chains from one sample sequenced in a study of T cell repertoires in ileal Crohn's disease. Some clones are missing from TCRdb's copy, which holds only in-frame ones; the method was immunoSEQ multiplex PCR. The sample consists of 4,000 to 4,500 clones, about 70% of them appearing once. What was sequenced was ileal tissue. These receptors came from an adult with Crohn's disease.

The chain uses TRBV5-1 and TRBJ2-6, with D possibly matching TRBD2 (7 bases). This CDR3 spans 15 amino acids. Germline CDR1 is SGHRS and CDR2 is YFSETQ. Trimming took 4 bases from V and 2 from J, leaving 10 bases between them. The CDR3 DNA reads TGCGCCAGCAGCACGGGGGGCGCTGGGGCCAACGTCCTGACTTTC. This sequence encodes CASSTGGAGANVLTF.

V and J are TRBV18 and TRBJ1-1; 7 bases are a match to TRBD1. Germline CDR1 KGHSH, CDR2 LQKENI. The CDR3 has 14 residues. The ends lost 4 bases at V and 5 bases at J; junction bases unmatched: 7. CDR3 coding DNA: TGTGCCAGCTCACGGGGGACAGATAGTACTGAAGCTTTCTTT. As protein: CASSRGTDSTEAFF.

The chain joins TRBV1 to TRBJ1-1. TRBV1 is recorded as a pseudogene. This CDR3 has 16 residues. CDR3 sequence (DNA): TGCACCAGCAGCCAAGATAGCCAGACCATGAACACTGAAGCTTTCTTT. Residues: CTSSQDSQTMNTEAFF.

The rearrangement links TRBV19 to TRBJ2-5, with TRBD1 matching 7 bases. This CDR3 comprises 14 residues. The trim removed 4 bases at V and 6 bases at J, leaving 8 bases unmatched. The germline gives CDR1 LNHDA, CDR2 SQIVND (reference sequence). CDR3 in amino acids: CASSNMGQFQTQYF. The CDR3 DNA is TGTGCCAGTAGTAACATGGGACAGTTCCAGACCCAGTACTTC.

V usage is TRBV5-4 and J usage is TRBJ2-3, with 10 bases lining up with TRBD2. Germline V gene lookup returns CDR1 SGHNT and CDR2 YYREEE (reference sequence). The CDR3 covers 17 residues. V lost 2 bases to trimming and J lost 4 bases; unmatched junction nucleotides: 10. CDR3 coding DNA: TGTGCCAGCAGCTTCCGAGCGGGGGGGCGTAAATCAGATACGCAGTATTTT. Amino acid sequence: CASSFRAGGRKSDTQYF.

In its sample, this clone was seen a few times. The genes are TRBV7-3 and TRBJ2-3, with 8 bases that match TRBD1. This CDR3 spans 16 amino acids. Germline CDR1 is SGHTA and CDR2 is FQGTGA. After removal of 4 bases from V and 3 bases from J, the junction contained 9 bases not matched to a gene. CDR3 sequence reads: CASSSPRGLSTDTQYF. The CDR3 region has the DNA TGTGCCAGCAGCTCCCCCAGGGGGCTAAGTACAGATACGCAGTATTTT.

This clone was recorded once. This chain uses TRBV18 with TRBJ1-5; D is unclear. Trimming left V 3 bases short and J 9 bases short, with 12 bases between. Germline lookup yields CDR1 KGHSH and CDR2 LQKENI. CDR3 length equals 13 residues. For the CDR3, the DNA is TGTGCCAGCTCACCCCAACACACGGGGCCCCAGCATTTT. It codes for CASSPQHTGPQHF.

J is TRBJ2-7 and V is TRBV7-6, with D possibly TRBD1 on 5 matching bases. Germline CDR1 and CDR2: SGHVS and FNYEAQ. Trimming pared 4 bases from V and 6 bases from J, leaving 19 bases between. The CDR3 length is 15 residues. CDR3: CASSSTQGGQSEQYF. Written as DNA, the CDR3 is TGTGCCAGCAGCTCCACTCAGGGCGGTCAGTCCGAGCAGTACTTC.

The chain joins TRBV5-6 to TRBJ2-2; a weak D match, TRBD2 (5 bases). Deletions cut 2 bases from V and 4 bases from J, with 18 bases between. CDR1 is SGHDT, CDR2 YYEEEE, per germline. The CDR3 consists of 17 residues. The CDR3 spells CASSLSGGGRGTGELFF. The CDR3 region has the DNA TGTGCCAGCAGCTTATCCGGAGGTGGCAGAGGCACCGGGGAGCTGTTTTTT.

The chain is built from TRBV5-4 and TRBJ2-2, with 7 bases that match TRBD1. CDR3 length equals 14 residues. V dropped 2 bases and J dropped 7; count of bases not matched to a gene: 5. From germline, CDR1 is SGHNT and CDR2 YYREEE (reference sequence). CDR3 DNA sequence: TGTGCCAGCAGCTTTAGGGGGCCGAACGGGGAGCTGTTTTTT. This codes for CASSFRGPNGELFF.

The chain has TRBV7-9 and TRBJ2-1; 15 bases match TRBD2. The trim removed 3 bases at V and 9 bases at J, leaving 9 bases unmatched. This CDR3 has 17 residues. Germline CDR1 is SEHNR and CDR2 is FQNEAQ (reference sequence). The CDR3: CASSFGTSGGSLAEQFF. The CDR3 nucleotides are TGTGCCAGCAGCTTCGGGACTAGCGGGGGGTCCCTCGCTGAGCAGTTCTTC.

This chain joins TRBV10-1 and TRBJ1-2; 7 positions agree with TRBD1. CDR3 length: 16 residues. Germline V CDR1 and CDR2: WNHNN, SYGVQD (reference sequence). V lost 2 bases, J lost 8 bases, and 14 bases stayed unmatched. This CDR3 reads CASSEVTGATVRGYTF. As DNA, the CDR3 is TGCGCCAGCAGTGAGGTAACAGGGGCCACAGTTCGGGGCTACACCTTC.

The chain uses TRBV2 and TRBJ2-3; TRBD2 matches at 13 bases. Germline V lookup: CDR1 SNHLY, CDR2 FYNNEI. J gave up 0 bases and V 4 bases, and 1 base lay outside the gene matches. This CDR3 region has 16 residues. The CDR3 DNA sequence: TGTGCCAGCAGTGTGGGACTAGCGGGGAGCACAGATACGCAGTATTTT. Protein: CASSVGLAGSTDTQYF. The variable domain in full, with the rest retrieved from reference TRBV2 and TRBJ2-3, is EPEVTQTPSHQVTQMGQEVILRCVPISNHLYFYWYRQILGQKVEFLVSFYNNEISEKSEIFDDQFSVERPDGSNFTLKIRSTKLEDSAMYFCASSVGLAGSTDTQYFGPGTRLTVL.

The rearrangement links TRBV5-8 to TRBJ2-6; D not resolved. Germline CDR1 reads SGHTS; CDR2 reads YDEGEE. This CDR3 comprises 14 residues. V was shortened by 5 bases and J by 2 bases, with 8 bases between the two germline ends. The DNA for the CDR3 is TGTGCCAGCAGGGCCCAGGCTGGGGCCAACGTCCTGACTTTC. As protein: CASRAQAGANVLTF. Combining the CDR3 with reference TRBV5-8 and TRBJ2-6 gives the whole variable domain EAGVTQSPTHLIKTRGQQATLRCSPISGHTSVYWYQQALGLGLQFLLWYDEGEERNRGNFPPRFSGRQFPNYSSELNVNALELEDSALYLCASRAQAGANVLTFGAGSRLTVL.

The V call is TRBV11-2, the J call TRBJ2-7; D may be TRBD1 (5 bases). Looked up from germline, CDR1 is SGHAT and CDR2 is FQNNGV. This CDR3 has 15 amino acids. The V end lost 5 bases, the J end lost 2 bases, and 16 bases lay between the germline ends. CDR3 loop: CASSDPGKPPYEQYF. CDR3 DNA: TGTGCCAGCAGCGACCCAGGGAAACCTCCCTACGAGCAGTACTTC.

The genes are TRBV30 and TRBJ1-4; a possible D gene is TRBD1 (6 bases). This CDR3 contains 13 residues. The V gene's germline CDR1 is GTSNPN and CDR2 SVGIG (reference sequence). Trimming left V 3 bases short and J 10 bases short, with 15 bases between. The CDR3 nucleotides are TGTGCCTGGAGCAGGCAGGGGAGAGGAAAACTGTTTTTT. Its protein is CAWSRQGRGKLFF.

In this sample, this clone turned up a few times. CDR3 DNA sequence: TGTGCCAGCTCATCCTCGGGGGGCACAGATACGCAGTATTTT. Amino acid sequence: CASSSSGGTDTQYF. The chain uses TRBV18 and TRBJ2-3; possible D gene TRBD2, 6 bases. In germline, CDR1 is KGHSH, CDR2 LQKENI. This CDR3 comprises 14 residues. V lost 5 bases to trimming and J lost 1 base, with 10 bases between them.

The genes are TRBV30 and TRBJ1-3, with a tentative D call TRBD1 (5 bases). The CDR3 totals 13 residues. Trimming took off 4 bases at V and 3 bases at J, with 10 bases between the two ends. Germline V CDR1 and CDR2: GTSNPN, SVGIG (reference sequence). CDR3 protein: CAWKHTGGNTIYF. In DNA form, the CDR3 reads TGTGCCTGGAAGCACACAGGTGGAAACACCATATATTTT.

V gene TRBV4-2 combines with J gene TRBJ2-2; TRBD2 matches 9 bases. J lost 1 base, V lost 2 bases, and 8 bases had no gene match. The CDR3 covers 18 residues. Germline assignment: CDR1 LGHNA and CDR2 YNFKEQ. CDR3 DNA sequence: TGTGCCAGCAGCCAAAGTTCGCTAGCGGGGATGAACACCGGGGAGCTGTTTTTT. Protein sequence: CASSQSSLAGMNTGELFF.

The chain recombines TRBV7-2 with TRBJ1-5, with D perhaps TRBD1 (5 bases). The V gene's germline CDR1 is SGHTA and CDR2 FQGNSA. V lost 1 base and J lost 6, with 13 bases in between. The CDR3 has 15 residues. The CDR3 DNA reads as TGTGCCAGCAGCTTAGTATGGGGGGATCGTCAGCCCCAGCATTTT. This gives the protein CASSLVWGDRQPQHF.

In its sample, this clone was seen once. V gene TRBV5-6 combines with J gene TRBJ2-1; 11 bases align to TRBD2. With V trimmed by 4 bases and J by 9 bases, 9 bases remained unmatched. CDR1 SGHDT and CDR2 YYEEEE come from the germline V gene. The CDR3 is 15 residues long. CDR3 sequence reads: CASSRGIGTSGEQFF. As DNA, the CDR3 is TGTGCCAGCAGCCGGGGAATTGGGACTAGCGGTGAGCAGTTCTTC.